This T cell receptor beta chain was recorded in a study of blood T cell repertoires in COVID-19. For the study at large: Acute and convalescent COVID-19 samples came from the United States, Italy and Spain. Sample material is recorded as cDNA or gDNA derived from T cells, B-cell-depleted T cells, or PBMCs.

Trimming cost V 4 bases and J 6 bases; bases outside gene matches: 7. This CDR3 has 14 residues. Germline CDR1 SGHAT, CDR2 FQNNGV. In the original workflow: Amplification of reference gene primers provided the estimated nucleated cell counts. Some clones are missing from TCRdb's copy, which holds only in-frame ones; the method was immunoSEQ multiplex PCR. V and J calls plus clone size are reproduced from that table; the DNA served to infer D and trimming. The sample yields 150,000 to 200,000 clones, 75% to 90% seen once. It was during active infection that Seattle patients were enrolled and then longitudinally followed.

The specimen sequenced was peripheral blood. V usage is TRBV11-2 and J usage is TRBJ2-3; 7 bases align to TRBD2. The receptor was derived from a woman aged 40 to 49 with COVID-19, enrolled during active disease. As DNA, the CDR3 is TGTGCCAGCAGCTCAGACCAACTAGCGGATACGCAGTATTTT. Amino acid sequence: CASSSDQLADTQYF.